Below, 9 T cell receptor beta chains from the same sample are listed, as sequenced in a study of blood T cell repertoires in COVID-19. The protocol was immunoSEQ multiplex PCR, while the TCRdb copy is restricted to in-frame clones and leaves out a portion. This sample has 250,000 to 300,000 clones, with more than 75% found just once. Input material: PBMCs or T cells enriched from blood (not recorded which). The receptors come from a woman aged 60-70 years in a cohort exposed to, infected with or recovered from COVID-19 (not recorded which).

V is TRBV5-5 and J is TRBJ1-5; 8 bases are shared with TRBD1. J gave up 0 bases and V 4 bases, and 15 bases lay outside the gene matches. The CDR3 extends over 19 amino acids. The germline V gene has CDR1 SGHKS and CDR2 YYEKEE (reference sequence). In DNA form, the CDR3 reads TGTGCCAGCAGCCTTGGAGCCCACAGGGGGGAGTATAGCAATCAGCCCCAGCATTTT. This translates into CASSLGAHRGEYSNQPQHF.

This clone appeared a single time. This chain connects TRBV24-1 to TRBJ2-7; 8 bases agree with TRBD2. Losses at the gene ends were 10 bases for V and 4 bases for J; bases not matched to a gene: 5. Germline-derived CDR1 and CDR2 are KGHDR and SFDVKD. The CDR3 is 12 amino acids. Here the CDR3 DNA reads TGTGCCACTCGGACTAGCCGGTACGAGCAGTACTTC. It encodes CATRTSRYEQYF.

The gene calls are TRBV29-1 and TRBJ2-5, with 15 positions matching TRBD2. Germline lookup yields CDR1 SQVTM and CDR2 ANQGSEA. This CDR3 has 15 amino acids. Germline trimming cut 5 bases from V and 1 base from J; bases unmatched to any gene: 2. CDR3 sequence (DNA): TGCAGCGTTTCGGGACTAGCGGGAGGCCAAGAGACCCAGTACTTC. Amino acid sequence: CSVSGLAGGQETQYF.

The chain uses TRBV6-6 and TRBJ2-7, with D possibly matching TRBD2 (6 bases). V lost 6 bases and J lost 7, with 16 bases in between. CDR1 is MNHNY and CDR2 is SVGAGI in the germline V gene (reference sequence). The CDR3 has 13 residues. CDR3 coding DNA: TGTGCCAGCAGGACCGGAGGGCCGGGGGAGCAGTACTTC. Its protein product is CASRTGGPGEQYF.

The genes are TRBV5-1 and TRBJ2-2; TRBD1 matches at 7 bases. Unmatched junction bases numbered 5, after V lost 4 bases and J lost 2 bases. The CDR3 runs to 15 residues. Per germline, CDR1 SGHRS and CDR2 YFSETQ. CDR3: CASSKRQGNTGELFF. The CDR3, as DNA: TGCGCCAGCAGCAAAAGACAGGGTAACACCGGGGAGCTGTTTTTT.

The chain joins TRBV7-2 to TRBJ2-7; the D gene is possibly TRBD1 (6 bases). CDR1 and CDR2 (germline): SGHTA, FQGNSA. This CDR3 has 12 residues. V was cut by 5 bases and J by 8 bases, with 13 bases left in between. Here the CDR3 reads CASSTLTGQQYF. The CDR3 DNA reads TGTGCCAGCAGCACACTTACAGGGCAGCAGTACTTC.

In this sample, this clone turned up a few times. V gene TRBV11-1 combines with J gene TRBJ1-5; weak D call: TRBD1 (6 bases). Deletions cut 5 bases from V and 6 bases from J, with 14 bases between. The CDR3 sequence is 14 residues long. Germline loops: CDR1 SGHAT, CDR2 FQDESV (reference sequence). CDR3 DNA: TGTGCCAGCAGCCTGGACAGTATCAGTCAGCCCCAGCATTTT. Protein: CASSLDSISQPQHF.

The J gene is TRBJ2-1, the V gene TRBV19; possible D gene TRBD2, 6 bases. The germline CDR1 and CDR2 sequences are LNHDA and SQIVND (reference sequence). The CDR3 has 14 residues. The V gene lost 1 base and the J gene lost 6 bases, with 10 bases spanning the gap. CDR3 sequence (DNA): TGTGCCAGTAGTATAGTGGGCGGGACCAATGAGCAGTTCTTC. Its protein product is CASSIVGGTNEQFF.

This clone occurred a few times. The gene calls are TRBV2 and TRBJ1-4; 7 bases agree with TRBD1. J was trimmed by 5 bases and V by 6 bases; bases with no gene match: 6. Germline-derived CDR1 and CDR2 are SNHLY and FYNNEI. This CDR3 has 14 residues. The CDR3 sequence is CASSLTGLNEKLFF. CDR3 in DNA: TGTGCCAGCAGCCTGACAGGGTTGAATGAAAAACTGTTTTTT.